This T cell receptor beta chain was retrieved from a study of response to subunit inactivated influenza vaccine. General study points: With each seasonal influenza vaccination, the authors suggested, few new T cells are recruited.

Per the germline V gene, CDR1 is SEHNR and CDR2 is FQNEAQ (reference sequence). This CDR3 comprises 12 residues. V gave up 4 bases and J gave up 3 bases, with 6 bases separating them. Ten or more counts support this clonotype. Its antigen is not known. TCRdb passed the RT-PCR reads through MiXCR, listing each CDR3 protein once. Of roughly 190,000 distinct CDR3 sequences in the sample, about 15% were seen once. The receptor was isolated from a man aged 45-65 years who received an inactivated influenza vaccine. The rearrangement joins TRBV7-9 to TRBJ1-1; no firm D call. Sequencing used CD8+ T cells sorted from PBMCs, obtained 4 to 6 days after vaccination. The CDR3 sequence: CASSSWDTEAFF. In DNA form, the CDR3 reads TGTGCCAGCAGCTCCTGGGACACTGAAGCTTTCTTT.